This is a list of T cell receptor beta chains from one sample in a study of CDR3 diversity in severe acne. Each CDR3 protein gets one entry after TCRdb re-called the PCR reads with MiXCR. The sample has about 90,000 distinct CDR3 sequences; about half are singletons. Material: blood. Receptors originate from a male donor with severe acne vulgaris. Both conserved end residues are part of each CDR3. Fields, in order: D gene, clone size, J gene, V gene, CDR3 length, CDR3 DNA, CDR3 protein. A D gene is named only where the DNA matches it firmly. Clone size is given for some rows only: seen once, a few or many times, or a class if the clone is expanded.

TRBD2 NA TRBJ2-5 TRBV11-2 15 TGTGCCAGCAGCACCGGGCTGCGGGGGTGGGAGACCCAGTACTTC CASSTGLRGWETQYF
NA NA TRBJ1-2 TRBV9 15 TGTGCCAGCAGCGCCCCGGGACGGCCTGATTATGGCTACACCTTC CASSAPGRPDYGYTF
NA few TRBJ1-5 TRBV6-5 13 TGTGCCAGCAGCCAGACCTCTAATCAGCCCCAGCATTTT CASSQTSNQPQHF
NA NA TRBJ2-5 TRBV5-1 14 TGCGCCAGCAGCTTGGTTAGCGACCAAGAGACCCAGTACTTC CASSLVSDQETQYF
NA NA TRBJ2-7 TRBV6-1 12 TGTGCCAGCAGTGGGACCAGTTACGAGCAGTACTTC CASSGTSYEQYF
TRBD2 NA TRBJ2-1 TRBV7-6 16 TGTGCCAGCAGCGACCCACTAGCGGGAGGGCCCGGGGAGCAGTTCTTC CASSDPLAGGPGEQFF
TRBD2 many TRBJ2-3 TRBV3-1 15 TGTGCCAGCAGCCAAGGGCGGGAGGGCCTGGATACGCAGTATTTT CASSQGREGLDTQYF
NA NA TRBJ2-7 TRBV25-1 12 TGTGCCAGCAGTGACGAGAGCTACGAGCAGTACTTC CASSDESYEQYF
NA NA TRBJ2-1 TRBV5-1 16 TGTACCAGCAGCTTAGCTGTTTTTAGCTCCTACAATGAGCAGTTCTTC CTSSLAVFSSYNEQFF
TRBD1 NA TRBJ1-2 TRBV29-1 13 TGCAGCGTTTGGACAGGTGGGGGACGTGGCTACACCTTC CSVWTGGGRGYTF
NA NA TRBJ1-2 TRBV11-2 13 TGTGCCAGCAGTTCAGGGTACGACTATGGCTACACCTTC CASSSGYDYGYTF
NA NA TRBJ2-1 TRBV29-1 15 TGCAGCAGTGATTCCCCAGGGACTCCCTACAATGAGCAGTTCTTC CSSDSPGTPYNEQFF
NA many TRBJ2-7 TRBV6-6 14 TGTGCCAGCAGTGAGACAGGCAGCTCCTACGAGCAGTACTTC CASSETGSSYEQYF
NA medium-sized TRBJ2-1 TRBV5-8 11 TGTGCCAGCAGGTCCGACAATGAGCAGTTCTTC CASRSDNEQFF
TRBD1 NA TRBJ2-7 TRBV7-2 14 TGTGCCGGCAGCTCGGGACAGGAGCCTGACGAGCAGTACTTC CAGSSGQEPDEQYF
NA few TRBJ1-2 TRBV12-3/TRBV12-4 16 TGTGCCAGCAGTATCTCCCCCGGGCCCTCTTTGGGGGGCTACACCTTC CASSISPGPSLGGYTF
NA NA TRBJ1-5 TRBV4-3 13 TGCGCCAGCAGCCAAGAGGTGAATCAGCCCCAGCATTTT CASSQEVNQPQHF
NA medium-sized TRBJ2-1 TRBV2 18 TGTGCCAGCAGTGTTGAACTGCGGGCAGGGGACTACTACAATGAGCAGTTCTTC CASSVELRAGDYYNEQFF
TRBD2 NA TRBJ2-7 TRBV12-5 15 TGTGCCAGCAGTCCGCTAGCGGGAGGAGCCTACGAGCAGTACTTC CASSPLAGGAYEQYF
NA NA TRBJ2-6 TRBV28 13 TGTGCCAGCACCCCGTCTGGGGCCAACGTCCTGACTTTC CASTPSGANVLTF
NA many TRBJ2-7 TRBV7-3 15 TGTGCCAGCAGCTTGGGTACAGGGAATTCCTACGAGCAGTACTTC CASSLGTGNSYEQYF
NA NA TRBJ2-7 TRBV10-3 16 TGTGCCATCAGTGAGTCGGGAGGGACAGCGACCTACGAGCAGTACTTC CAISESGGTATYEQYF
TRBD2 once TRBJ2-1 TRBV20-1 12 TGCAGTGCCGGGGGGGCCTACAATGAGCAGTTCTTC CSAGGAYNEQFF
TRBD1 many TRBJ1-2 TRBV28 17 TGTGCCAGCAGTCCGGCAGGGACAGGAGTGATTCACTATGGCTACACCTTC CASSPAGTGVIHYGYTF
NA once TRBJ2-7 TRBV27 15 TGTGCCAGCAGTTTATCGCAAGCGTACTCCTACGAGCAGTACTTC CASSLSQAYSYEQYF
NA NA TRBJ1-6 TRBV7-6 16 TGTGCCAGCAGCCTCACGCGGGGGGCCGGCGGTTCACCCCTCCACTTT CASSLTRGAGGSPLHF
TRBD1 NA TRBJ2-1 TRBV12-3/TRBV12-4 17 TGTGCCAGCACTCACCATGTGGGACAGGGTTACACCGGGGAGCAGTTCTTC CASTHHVGQGYTGEQFF
NA NA TRBJ2-5 TRBV14 15 TGTGCCAGCAGCCAAATCACAGGGCCCCAAGGGACCCAGTACTTC CASSQITGPQGTQYF
TRBD1 NA TRBJ2-4 TRBV10-3 17 TGTGCCATCAGTGAGGAGACAGGGGGAGTAAGGCAAAACACTCAGTACTTC CAISEETGGVRQNTQYF
NA many TRBJ1-2 TRBV10-2 14 TGCGCTGAGACTTGGGTCTTCCCGCACTATGGCTACACCTTC CAETWVFPHYGYTF
NA many TRBJ1-1 TRBV19 14 TGTGCCAGTAGTGACCCCAGGGGCGGAAAATTAGCTTTCTTT CASSDPRGGKLAFF
TRBD1 few TRBJ1-2 TRBV28 14 TGTGCCAGCAGTTTATTCGAGGGGGCTGGTGGCTACACCTTC CASSLFEGAGGYTF
NA NA TRBJ2-1 TRBV5-1 15 TGCGCCAGCAGAACCGGGACCCGTTCTTCACATGAGCAGTTCTTC CASRTGTRSSHEQFF
NA NA TRBJ2-6 TRBV7-8 14 TGTGCCAGCCGCTCGGGGGCTGGGGCCAACGTCCTGACTTTC CASRSGAGANVLTF
TRBD1 NA TRBJ1-2 TRBV5-5 15 TGTGCCAGCAGCTTGTCCGACAGGGTGATTTATGGCTACACCTTC CASSLSDRVIYGYTF